Presented here are 24 T cell receptor beta chains from one specimen sequenced in a study of cytomegalovirus exposure and HLA in healthy donors. 60 Vbeta and 13 Jbeta primers were used in PCR. Method: immunoSEQ multiplex PCR; TCRdb's copy keeps in-frame clones and lacks some. Among 150,000 to 200,000 clones listed, about 77% were seen once. The sample was PBMCs. Receptors were obtained from a male donor in good health and CMV-seropositive.

This clone has more than one count but fewer than ten. The rearrangement uses TRBV7-2 and TRBJ2-2; 11 positions agree with TRBD1. This CDR3 comprises 15 residues. The J segment lost 4 bases and the V segment lost 6 bases, leaving 4 bases of the junction unmatched. The germline V gene encodes CDR1 SGHTA and CDR2 FQGNSA. The CDR3 is CASSPGQGVTGELFF. The CDR3 DNA reads TGTGCCAGCAGTCCGGGACAGGGGGTCACCGGGGAGCTGTTTTTT.

V gene TRBV4-1 combines with J gene TRBJ2-5; maybe TRBD1 (6 bases). The DNA end lines up better with TRBJ2-7; the J call may be wrong. The CDR3 has 14 residues. The V gene's germline CDR1 is MGHRA and CDR2 YSYEKL. This chain's CDR3 is CASSQVTGFYEQYF. The CDR3 DNA follows: TGCGCCAGCAGCCAAGTTACAGGGTTCTACGAGCAGTACTTC.

This chain uses TRBV7-8 with TRBJ1-2; D not certain. Trimming cost V 2 bases and J 7 bases, with 14 bases left between them. CDR3 length: 14 residues. The germline gives CDR1 SGHVS, CDR2 FQNEAQ. This CDR3 reads CASSLRGGLGGYTF. Written as DNA, the CDR3 is TGTGCCAGCAGCTTACGTGGAGGGCTGGGTGGCTACACCTTC.

This chain connects TRBV4-2 to TRBJ1-1, with 7 bases fitting TRBD1. J gave up 0 bases and V 1 base, and 5 bases lay outside the gene matches. CDR1 and CDR2 (germline): LGHNA, YNFKEQ. The CDR3 runs to 16 residues. This CDR3 reads CASSQGTGQVNTEAFF. Written as DNA, the CDR3 is TGTGCCAGCAGCCAAGGAACTGGACAGGTGAACACTGAAGCTTTCTTT.

The rearrangement links TRBV19 to TRBJ2-1, with D unresolved. Germline V lookup: CDR1 LNHDA, CDR2 SQIVND (reference sequence). The CDR3 spans 16 residues. V was pared by 8 bases and J by 3 bases, with 20 bases between. The CDR3 reads CASPLNRRSYYNEQFF. For the CDR3, the DNA is TGTGCCAGTCCGTTAAACCGGCGGTCCTACTACAATGAGCAGTTCTTC. Full variable domain (outside the CDR3, taken from reference TRBV19 and TRBJ2-1): DGGITQSPKYLFRKEGQNVTLSCEQNLNHDAMYWYRQDPGQGLRLIYYSQIVNDFQKGDIAEGYSVSREKKESFPLTVTSAQKNPTAFYLCASPLNRRSYYNEQFFGPGTRLTVL.

The CDR3 protein is CASSLGQLYGYTF. DNA of the CDR3: TGCGCCAGCAGCTTGGGACAGTTGTATGGCTACACCTTC. The gene calls are TRBV5-1 and TRBJ1-2; weak D call: TRBD1 (5 bases). The CDR3 totals 13 residues. Looked up from germline, CDR1 is SGHRS and CDR2 is YFSETQ. The V gene lost 0 bases and the J gene lost 5 bases, with 8 bases spanning the gap.

The rearrangement joins TRBV19 to TRBJ2-7; maybe TRBD2 (5 bases). Trimming shortened V by 4 bases and J by 6 bases, and 13 bases separated the two germline ends. Germline-derived CDR1 and CDR2 are LNHDA and SQIVND (reference sequence). CDR3 length: 13 amino acids. CDR3 sequence (DNA): TGTGCCAGTAGTAGGACTCCGGGGAGCGAGCAGTACTTC. Translation gives CASSRTPGSEQYF.

This clone was observed a few times. V and J are TRBV5-1 and TRBJ2-2; D possibly corresponds to TRBD2 (5 bases). CDR1 is SGHRS, CDR2 YFSETQ, per germline. The ends were cut back, 0 bases at V and 4 bases at J, with 10 bases in the middle. This CDR3 has 15 amino acids. CDR3 protein: CASSLAAEGTGELFF. The CDR3 region has the DNA TGCGCCAGCAGCTTGGCCGCAGAGGGCACCGGGGAGCTGTTTTTT.

A few counts support this clone. The gene calls are TRBV29-1 and TRBJ2-4; TRBD1 aligns across 9 bases. V lost 8 bases, J lost 3 bases, and 5 bases stayed unmatched. CDR3 length: 13 amino acids. Per the germline V gene, CDR1 is SQVTM and CDR2 is ANQGSEA. CDR3 protein: CSTQDRGKNIQYF. CDR3 nucleotides: TGCAGCACCCAGGACAGGGGCAAAAACATTCAGTACTTC.

The genes are TRBV6-6 and TRBJ1-3; 8 nucleotides agree with TRBD1. Germline V gene data show CDR1 as MNHNY and CDR2 as SVGAGI (reference sequence). The ends lost 6 bases at V and 4 bases at J; junction bases unmatched: 8. This CDR3 spans 15 amino acids. The CDR3 bases are TGTGCCAGCAGCGCTACAGGGGGTTGGGGAAACACCATATATTTT. It specifies CASSATGGWGNTIYF.

The chain has TRBV10-3 and TRBJ1-2, with a tentative D call TRBD1 (6 bases). CDR3 size: 14 residues. Germline-derived CDR1 and CDR2 are ENHRY and SYGVKD. V was cut by 0 bases and J by 8 bases, with 13 bases left in between. CDR3 amino acids: CAISESGGRGGYTF. CDR3 DNA sequence: TGTGCCATCAGTGAGTCAGGGGGAAGGGGCGGCTACACCTTC.

This clone has just one count. The chain joins TRBV5-6 to TRBJ2-5; 7 bases are a match to TRBD2. CDR3 size: 15 residues. The trim removed 0 bases at V and 5 bases at J, leaving 7 bases unmatched. Looked up from germline, CDR1 is SGHDT and CDR2 is YYEEEE. The CDR3 nucleotides read TGTGCCAGCAGCTTGGATGAAAGGGGAGGGGAGACCCAGTACTTC. Translation: CASSLDERGGETQYF.

V and J are TRBV9 and TRBJ1-6; D is undetermined. Germline assignment: CDR1 SGDLS and CDR2 YYNGEE. Trimming shortened V by 0 bases and J by 8 bases, and 18 bases separated the two germline ends. This CDR3 comprises 17 residues. The CDR3, as DNA: TGTGCCAGCAGCGTAGGTGGGATTGACTTGGGAGATTCACCCCTCCACTTT. This translates into CASSVGGIDLGDSPLHF.

This CDR3 is CASSVAGEEPQHF. DNA of the CDR3: TGTGCCAGCAGCGTAGCTGGGGAGGAGCCCCAGCATTTT. The J gene is TRBJ1-5, the V gene TRBV9; D is uncertain. The CDR3 contains 13 residues. CDR1 and CDR2 (germline): SGDLS, YYNGEE. The V end lost 0 bases, the J end lost 8 bases, and 9 bases lay between the germline ends.

The chain carries TRBV7-8 and TRBJ2-6; D perhaps matches TRBD1 (6 bases). The length of the CDR3 is 17 residues. The V and J ends lost 1 base and 1 base respectively, with 11 bases between them. Germline V gene data show CDR1 as SGHVS and CDR2 as FQNEAQ. The CDR3 DNA sequence: TGTGCCAGCAGCTTAGTGGGGGCGTCGTCTGGGGCCAACGTCCTGACTTTC. It translates to CASSLVGASSGANVLTF.

The chain combines TRBV5-1 with TRBJ1-1; D might be TRBD1 (6 bases). The CDR3 is 14 amino acids. The V and J ends lost 0 bases and 5 bases respectively, with 11 bases between them. Germline V CDR1 and CDR2: SGHRS, YFSETQ. CDR3 amino acids: CASSLEGVGTEAFF. The DNA for the CDR3 is TGCGCCAGCAGCTTGGAGGGGGTGGGAACTGAAGCTTTCTTT.

V and J are TRBV5-1 and TRBJ2-1, with 9 bases aligning to TRBD1. The germline V gene encodes CDR1 SGHRS and CDR2 YFSETQ. V trimming: 0 bases; J trimming: 8 bases; junction bases outside the gene matches: 6. The CDR3 loop spans 15 amino acids. CDR3 sequence: CASSLVRDRGYEQFF. CDR3 nucleotide sequence: TGCGCCAGCAGCTTGGTTCGAGACAGGGGGTATGAGCAGTTCTTC.

The chain couples TRBV18 to TRBJ2-7; possible D gene TRBD2, 6 bases. In germline, CDR1 is KGHSH, CDR2 LQKENI. The germline V and J ends were trimmed by 2 bases and 3 bases, with 11 bases remaining between them. The CDR3 contains 14 residues. CDR3 bases: TGTGCCAGCTCACCAGGGAGGTTTCACTACGAGCAGTACTTC. As protein: CASSPGRFHYEQYF.

This chain uses TRBV9 with TRBJ2-1, with a weak D call TRBD1 (5 bases). Trimming removed 0 bases from V and 6 bases from J, with 10 bases in between. The CDR3 totals 14 residues. Germline V gives CDR1 SGDLS, CDR2 YYNGEE. Here the CDR3 reads CASSVDQGPNEQFF. CDR3 nucleotide sequence: TGTGCCAGCAGCGTAGATCAGGGCCCCAATGAGCAGTTCTTC.

CDR3: CASSMTGTFPGEQYF. In DNA, the CDR3 is TGTGCCAGCAGCATGACCGGGACTTTCCCTGGCGAGCAGTACTTC. The chain recombines TRBV7-9 with TRBJ2-7, with D perhaps matching TRBD2 (6 bases). In germline, CDR1 is SEHNR, CDR2 FQNEAQ (reference sequence). The CDR3 length is 15 residues. V lost 5 bases to trimming and J lost 6 bases, with 20 bases between them.

The J gene is TRBJ2-7, the V gene TRBV19; the D gene is possibly TRBD1 (6 bases). V shed 4 bases and J shed 0 bases, with 10 bases lying between them. CDR3 length: 14 residues. Germline values: CDR1 LNHDA, CDR2 SQIVND (reference sequence). CDR3 loop: CASSTGASSYEQYF. The CDR3 nucleotides are TGTGCCAGTAGTACAGGGGCCAGCTCCTACGAGCAGTACTTC.

This chain connects TRBV9 to TRBJ2-1; D call uncertain. This CDR3 contains 14 residues. Per the germline V gene, CDR1 is SGDLS and CDR2 is YYNGEE. With 0 bases removed from V and 4 bases from J, the gap between germline ends came to 8 bases. The CDR3 loop reads CASSVGGTYNEQFF. In nucleotides, the CDR3 is TGTGCCAGCAGCGTAGGCGGTACTTACAATGAGCAGTTCTTC.

The chain is built from TRBV2 and TRBJ1-6; D ambiguous. Trimming took 2 bases from V and 8 from J, leaving 13 bases between them. CDR3 length equals 15 residues. In germline, CDR1 is SNHLY, CDR2 FYNNEI. The CDR3 DNA is TGTGCCAGCAGTGAATGGGAGAGGGTGGATTCACCCCTCCACTTT. As protein: CASSEWERVDSPLHF.

This chain uses TRBV30 with TRBJ1-6; 7 positions match TRBD1. The CDR3 contains 15 residues. The V and J ends lost 4 bases and 4 bases, in that order; junction bases with no gene match: 7. Looked up from germline, CDR1 is GTSNPN and CDR2 is SVGIG (reference sequence). The CDR3 spells CAWTSDRRYNSPLHF. CDR3 DNA: TGTGCCTGGACGTCGGACAGGAGGTATAATTCACCCCTCCACTTT.